This T cell receptor beta chain is from a study of blood T cell repertoires in COVID-19. Study overall: Samples of COVID-19 (acute and convalescent) were obtained from the United States, Italy and Spain.

Original processing methods: It was from reference gene primer amplification that nucleated cell counts were estimated. Sequencing used immunoSEQ multiplex PCR; TCRdb keeps in-frame clones, though not all of them. V and J calls and clone size come straight from that table; D and trimming were deduced from the DNA. The sample contains 25,000 to 30,000 clones, more than 80% of which appear only once. The receptor comes from a human donor in a cohort sampled during active COVID-19. Specimen: peripheral blood.

The CDR3 here is CASSIGGTSRYNEQFF. CDR3 nucleotide sequence: TGTGCCAGTAGTATAGGCGGGACTAGCAGATACAATGAGCAGTTCTTC. The gene calls are TRBV19 and TRBJ2-1; 9 nucleotides match TRBD2. V lost 1 base, J lost 4 bases, and 5 bases stayed unmatched. CDR3 length: 16 residues. In germline, CDR1 is LNHDA, CDR2 SQIVND (reference sequence).